The subject of this entry is one TCR beta chain. Its cognate antigen is unknown. Time point in this sample: newly diagnosed GD, antithyroid drugs for less than 3 months. From RNA extracted from PBMCs, the TCR library was made. This sample stems from a study of regulatory T cells in long-lasting Graves disease. Study results and limitations: Favored usage of TRBV28, TRBJ1-2 and TRBJ2-5 was recorded in persistent disease. No thyroid tissue was studied; the work used peripheral blood only.

In building TCR beta libraries, iRepertoire HTBI primers were used together with Arm-PCR of CDR3 regions. Per the original data handling: The samples yielded about 63 TRBV and roughly 15 TRBJ segments. TCRdb called the multiplex PCR reads again in MiXCR, with one record for every CDR3 protein. TCRdb's processing, not the authors', yielded these V and J calls. The repertoire consists of roughly 420,000 distinct CDR3 sequences, with around 15% occurring once and the leading ten covering 17%. CDR3 size: 11 residues. Germline values: CDR1 ENHRY, CDR2 SYGVKD. Trimming left V 8 bases short and J 5 bases short, with 10 bases between. These data were also reused for a study on T cells in Graves' hyperthyroidism and ophthalmopathy. That source reports: First-round RT-PCR of the TCR CDR3 relied on the HTBI primer set.

This TCR was sampled from a woman in her forties or fifties with Graves disease. Sequencing used peripheral blood mononuclear cells (PBMCs), obtained at new diagnosis, from a patient treated with antithyroid drugs. The rearrangement uses TRBV10-3 and TRBJ2-7; D not resolved. CDR3 DNA: TGTGCCATCGTACCTCCCCACGAGCAGTACTTC. This gives the protein CAIVPPHEQYF.